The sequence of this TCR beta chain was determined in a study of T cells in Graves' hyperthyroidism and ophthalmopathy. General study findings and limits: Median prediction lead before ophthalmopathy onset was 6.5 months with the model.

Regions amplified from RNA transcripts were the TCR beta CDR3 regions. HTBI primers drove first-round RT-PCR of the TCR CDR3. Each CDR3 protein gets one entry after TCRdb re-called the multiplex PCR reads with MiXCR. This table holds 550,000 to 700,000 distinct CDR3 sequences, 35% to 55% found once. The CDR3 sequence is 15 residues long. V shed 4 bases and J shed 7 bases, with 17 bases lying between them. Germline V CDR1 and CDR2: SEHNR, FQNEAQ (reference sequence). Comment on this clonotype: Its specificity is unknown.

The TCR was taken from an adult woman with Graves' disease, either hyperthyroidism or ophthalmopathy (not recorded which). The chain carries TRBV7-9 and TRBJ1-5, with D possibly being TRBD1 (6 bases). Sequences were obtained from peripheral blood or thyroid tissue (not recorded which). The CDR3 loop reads CASSSNFPGGQPQHF. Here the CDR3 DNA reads TGTGCCAGCAGCTCCAATTTCCCCGGGGGCCAGCCCCAGCATTTT.